The 30 T cell receptor beta chains in this list originate from one sample, sequenced in a study of OX40 agonist ivuxolimab in advanced cancers. The library was made by the immunoSEQ multiplex PCR assay. The source is immuneACCESS, and TCRdb retained only in-frame sequences with V and J called. Part of the clones is not carried over; for the studies checked, unresolved V genes explain less than half of this, and the remainder is unexplained. The sample has tens of thousands of clones on record, 84% of them singletons. The biggest ten clones account for 27% of the sample. Here the sequenced sample was CD4+ or CD8+ T cells sorted from blood, taken in a trial of the OX40 agonist ivuxolimab. Receptors originate from an adult with an advanced solid tumor such as melanoma, head and neck, liver or kidney cancer.

CDR3 sequence reads: CASRPGQDPYEQYF. The CDR3 nucleotides are TGCGCCAGCAGACCGGGCCAGGACCCCTACGAGCAGTACTTC. The chain carries TRBV23-1 and TRBJ2-7; D not certain. TRBV23-1 falls under the ORF class, with uncertain function. V was trimmed by 6 bases and J by 2 bases, leaving 14 bases between them. The CDR3 has 14 amino acids.

The gene calls are TRBV5-6 and TRBJ1-2; D might be TRBD1 (6 bases). The CDR3 is 13 amino acids. The germline CDR1 and CDR2 sequences are SGHDT and YYEEEE. Trimming removed 4 bases from V and 3 bases from J, with 10 bases in between. CDR3 DNA sequence: TGTGCCAGCAGCCTACAGGGCTACTATGGCTACACCTTC. It yields the protein CASSLQGYYGYTF.

The CDR3: CASSDLGRPQGDTQYF. CDR3 DNA sequence: TGCGCCAGCAGTGATCTTGGACGGCCTCAGGGAGATACGCAGTATTTT. The chain links TRBV10-1 to TRBJ2-3; perhaps TRBD1 as D (5 bases). Trimming removed 3 bases at V and 5 bases at J, with 18 bases between. CDR1 is WNHNN and CDR2 is SYGVQD in the germline V gene (reference sequence). The CDR3 is made up of 16 amino acids.

This clone was found a few times. The CDR3 sequence: CASSPSSGPTHGPGGYTF. CDR3 DNA sequence: TGTGCCAGCAGTCCGAGTTCCGGGCCAACTCACGGACCGGGAGGCTACACCTTC. This rearrangement joins TRBV28 to TRBJ1-2, with D unclear. The length of the CDR3 is 18 residues. Looked up from germline, CDR1 is MDHEN and CDR2 is SYDVKM. Trimming pared 5 bases from V and 8 bases from J, leaving 30 bases between.

The J gene is TRBJ1-5, the V gene TRBV7-8, with 7 bases fitting TRBD1. Trimming cost V 4 bases and J 0 bases; bases outside gene matches: 9. The germline gives CDR1 SGHVS, CDR2 FQNEAQ. CDR3 length equals 17 residues. The CDR3 protein is CASSYLQGVYSNQPQHF. CDR3 nucleotide sequence: TGTGCCAGCAGCTACCTGCAGGGGGTCTATAGCAATCAGCCCCAGCATTTT.

The CDR3 reads CATSRGGTDNQPQHF. The CDR3 DNA is TGTGCCACCAGCAGAGGAGGGACAGACAATCAGCCCCAGCATTTT. The chain is built from TRBV15 and TRBJ1-5, with 7 bases lining up with TRBD1. CDR1 and CDR2 from the germline V gene are LNHNV and YYDKDF (reference sequence). CDR3 length equals 15 residues. Trimming took 1 base from V and 3 from J; bases not matched to a gene: 3.

This rearrangement joins TRBV7-9 to TRBJ1-2; tentatively, D is TRBD1 (6 bases). Germline CDR1 SEHNR, CDR2 FQNEAQ (reference sequence). Deletions cut 3 bases from V and 9 bases from J, with 14 bases between. The CDR3 spans 13 residues. This chain's CDR3 is CASSLGAQGSYTF. In DNA, the CDR3 is TGTGCCAGCAGCTTGGGGGCGCAAGGGAGCTACACCTTC.

The chain carries TRBV7-6 and TRBJ1-4; tentative D call: TRBD1 (5 bases). Looked up from germline, CDR1 is SGHVS and CDR2 is FNYEAQ. The CDR3 totals 15 residues. V was shortened by 5 bases and J by 5 bases, with 15 bases between the two germline ends. CDR3 nucleotide sequence: TGTGCCAGCAGCGCCAGACAGCTACAGAATGAAAAACTGTTTTTT. Its protein product is CASSARQLQNEKLFF.

The sample holds one count of this clone. The rearrangement links TRBV7-7 to TRBJ2-1, with a tentative D call TRBD2 (5 bases). Deletions cut 8 bases from V and 12 bases from J, with 20 bases between. Germline values: CDR1 SSHAT, CDR2 FNYEAQ (reference sequence). This CDR3 region has 13 residues. The CDR3, as DNA: TGTGCCAGCGCCCCAGATGTACTAGGTCGGCAGTTCTTC. Translating it yields CASAPDVLGRQFF.

The rearrangement links TRBV7-2 to TRBJ2-7; D is unresolved. From germline, CDR1 is SGHTA and CDR2 FQGNSA. The CDR3 contains 14 residues. V lost 1 base, J lost 0 bases, and 7 bases lay in between. The CDR3 nucleotides are TGTGCCAGCAGCTTAGTCGGGTACTCCTACGAGCAGTACTTC. Residues: CASSLVGYSYEQYF.

The chain links TRBV7-8 to TRBJ1-4; the D is unclear. This CDR3 comprises 16 residues. The germline V gene has CDR1 SGHVS and CDR2 FQNEAQ. V was shortened by 2 bases and J by 2 bases, with 12 bases between the two germline ends. For the CDR3, the DNA is TGTGCCAGCAGCTTACTTATCGGGGTGACTAATGAAAAACTGTTTTTT. This gives the protein CASSLLIGVTNEKLFF.

V and J are TRBV6-1 and TRBJ2-7; 8 bases match TRBD2. Germline CDR1 is MNHNS and CDR2 is SASEGT. Trimming cost V 8 bases and J 4 bases; bases outside gene matches: 13. This CDR3 has 15 amino acids. Here the CDR3 DNA reads TGTGCCAGCTCCCTCCGCCGCGGGAGGTCGTACGAGCAGTACTTC. This gives the protein CASSLRRGRSYEQYF.

This clone showed up just once. This rearrangement joins TRBV19 to TRBJ2-7, with 9 positions matching TRBD2. The CDR3 is 14 amino acids. Germline values: CDR1 LNHDA, CDR2 SQIVND (reference sequence). V shed 5 bases, J shed 7 bases, and the junction held 9 bases outside the gene matches. CDR3 sequence (DNA): TGTGCCAGTAGTCCCGGGACTAGCTTGGCAGAGCAGTACTTC. Translated, it gives CASSPGTSLAEQYF.

The chain links TRBV6-6 to TRBJ1-4; TRBD1 agrees at 7 bases. V dropped 4 bases and J dropped 7; count of bases not matched to a gene: 9. The CDR3 runs 15 residues. The V gene's germline CDR1 is MNHNY and CDR2 SVGAGI (reference sequence). The CDR3 nucleotides read TGTGCCAGCAGTTTCCAAGGGGGCAGGACTGAAAAACTGTTTTTT. It codes for CASSFQGGRTEKLFF.

V is TRBV19 and J is TRBJ1-5; 8 nucleotides align to TRBD1. CDR1 is LNHDA and CDR2 is SQIVND in the germline V gene (reference sequence). Trimming at V came to 9 bases and at J to 6 bases, leaving 13 bases not matched to a gene. The CDR3 spans 15 residues. The DNA for the CDR3 is TGTGCCAGCACGCAGACAGGGGATGGCAGTCAGCCCCAGCATTTT. Protein product: CASTQTGDGSQPQHF. Using reference TRBV19 and TRBJ1-5 for the parts outside the CDR3, the full variable domain is DGGITQSPKYLFRKEGQNVTLSCEQNLNHDAMYWYRQDPGQGLRLIYYSQIVNDFQKGDIAEGYSVSREKKESFPLTVTSAQKNPTAFYLCASTQTGDGSQPQHFGDGTRLSIL.

V and J are TRBV5-1 and TRBJ2-3; 12 nucleotides match TRBD2. Germline V gene lookup returns CDR1 SGHRS and CDR2 YFSETQ. This CDR3 has 16 residues. With 4 bases clipped from V and 2 bases from J, the junction kept 5 bases outside the gene matches. The CDR3 is CASSLRTSGITDTQYF. In DNA form, the CDR3 reads TGCGCCAGCAGCCTTCGGACTAGCGGGATCACAGATACGCAGTATTTT.

The chain links TRBV7-2 to TRBJ2-6; the D is unclear. The CDR3 consists of 15 residues. The V gene's germline CDR1 is SGHTA and CDR2 FQGNSA. V was cut by 4 bases and J by 2 bases, with 9 bases left in between. The CDR3 nucleotides read TGTGCCAGCAGCTGGGTTTTCGCTGGGGCCAACGTCCTGACTTTC. This translates into CASSWVFAGANVLTF.

V is TRBV19 and J is TRBJ2-3, with unresolved D. The V gene lost 4 bases and the J gene lost 2 bases, with 4 bases spanning the gap. Per the germline V gene, CDR1 is LNHDA and CDR2 is SQIVND (reference sequence). This CDR3 is 12 amino acids long. The CDR3 loop reads CASSTNTDTQYF. The CDR3 coding sequence is TGTGCCAGTAGTACTAACACAGATACGCAGTATTTT.

This chain connects TRBV6-6 to TRBJ1-3, with D hard to call. CDR3 length: 12 amino acids. Germline CDR1 reads MNHNY; CDR2 reads SVGAGI (reference sequence). Trimming stripped 6 bases from V and 4 bases from J, with 7 bases between. CDR3 loop: CASSPRGNTIYF. The CDR3 nucleotides are TGTGCCAGCAGCCCCAGAGGAAACACCATATATTTT.

This clone was detected only once. The rearrangement uses TRBV18 and TRBJ2-7, with 9 bases matching TRBD2. Per germline, CDR1 KGHSH and CDR2 LQKENI. CDR3 size: 15 residues. The junction had 7 bases not matched to a gene; V was cut back by 2 bases and J by 5 bases. CDR3 bases: TGTGCCAGCTCACCAGCGGGGGGGCTAAGGCACGAGCAGTACTTC. Protein sequence: CASSPAGGLRHEQYF.

This clone appeared once. The V call is TRBV2, the J call TRBJ2-2, with TRBD2 matching 12 bases. Germline CDR1 reads SNHLY; CDR2 reads FYNNEI. This CDR3 is 16 amino acids long. V lost 8 bases, J lost 2 bases, and 6 bases stayed unmatched. The CDR3 spells CASGRLAGVNTGELFF. Here the CDR3 DNA reads TGTGCCAGCGGGAGACTAGCGGGGGTAAACACCGGGGAGCTGTTTTTT.

The V call is TRBV14, the J call TRBJ2-1; the D is unclear. The germline V gene encodes CDR1 SGHDN and CDR2 FVKESK. V lost 4 bases and J lost 9, with 13 bases in between. This CDR3 is built from 13 residues. CDR3 loop: CASSRGGIGEQFF. In DNA form, the CDR3 reads TGTGCCAGCAGCCGAGGCGGTATAGGTGAGCAGTTCTTC.

The rearrangement links TRBV29-1 to TRBJ2-5; 13 bases line up with TRBD2. Looked up from germline, CDR1 is SQVTM and CDR2 is ANQGSEA. The CDR3 has 14 amino acids. J lost 5 bases, V lost 6 bases, and 6 bases had no gene match. In DNA, the CDR3 is TGCAGCGTAGTCGGACTAGCGGGAGTGGAGACCCAGTACTTC. Translation: CSVVGLAGVETQYF.

CDR3 region: CASREQGNYGYTF. Here the CDR3 DNA reads TGTGCCAGCAGAGAACAGGGGAACTATGGCTACACCTTC. This sequence joins TRBV6-6 and TRBJ1-2, with 7 bases fitting TRBD1. Losses at the gene ends were 6 bases for V and 2 bases for J; bases not matched to a gene: 3. The CDR3 contains 13 residues. Germline values: CDR1 MNHNY, CDR2 SVGAGI (reference sequence).

The CDR3 nucleotides are TGTGCCAGCACGATTCGGGACAGGGTAGAAAACGATGGCTACACCTTC. Translating gives CASTIRDRVENDGYTF. This chain connects TRBV18 to TRBJ1-2; 9 bases match TRBD1. Losses at the gene ends were 8 bases for V and 6 bases for J; bases not matched to a gene: 16. This CDR3 is 16 amino acids long. The germline V gene has CDR1 KGHSH and CDR2 LQKENI.

V and J are TRBV28 and TRBJ2-3; D is undetermined. The germline V gene has CDR1 MDHEN and CDR2 SYDVKM. The CDR3 has 11 residues. Deletions cut 3 bases from V and 7 bases from J, with 5 bases between. The CDR3 loop reads CASSLGYTQYF. CDR3 DNA sequence: TGTGCCAGCAGTTTGGGTTATACGCAGTATTTT.

This chain uses TRBV27 with TRBJ1-1; weak D call: TRBD1 (5 bases). V gave up 2 bases and J gave up 1 base, with 8 bases separating them. This CDR3 has 14 residues. Germline CDR1 and CDR2: MNHEY and SMNVEV (reference sequence). DNA for the CDR3: TGTGCCAGCAGTTTAGGTGGGGGGAACACTGAAGCTTTCTTT. Translation gives CASSLGGGNTEAFF.

This clone was seen a handful of times. The chain uses TRBV5-4 and TRBJ1-1; no definite D call. The CDR3 runs to 14 residues. Germline V lookup: CDR1 SGHNT, CDR2 YYREEE (reference sequence). V was clipped by 5 bases and J by 5 bases, with 16 bases between them. The CDR3 reads CASSPTTVRTEAFF. The CDR3 coding sequence is TGTGCCAGCAGTCCCACAACGGTGAGGACTGAAGCTTTCTTT.

CDR3 region: CASSVAVGAHQETQYF. The CDR3 DNA reads as TGTGCCAGCAGCGTAGCCGTAGGAGCCCATCAAGAGACCCAGTACTTC. The V call is TRBV9, the J call TRBJ2-5; D is uncertain. Germline V gene lookup returns CDR1 SGDLS and CDR2 YYNGEE. This CDR3 region has 16 residues. V lost 0 bases and J 2 bases, leaving 14 bases between the germline ends.

V and J are TRBV6-1 and TRBJ1-1, with TRBD1 as a possible D gene (5 bases). CDR3 length: 14 amino acids. V was cut by 1 base and J by 5 bases, with 11 bases left in between. Germline CDR1 MNHNS, CDR2 SASEGT. The CDR3 DNA is TGTGCCAGCAGTGAAGGGGGGAGGGGAACTGAAGCTTTCTTT. This sequence encodes CASSEGGRGTEAFF.